This TCR beta chain was found in a study of cytomegalovirus exposure and HLA in healthy donors. General study points: One variant, a missense change in DCLRE1C, was linked in a later analysis to TCR beta V- and J-gene trimming. Most TCR beta V segments were productive about 87% or about 30% of the time in an earlier analysis.

Both 60 Vbeta primers and 13 Jbeta primers went into the PCR. Sequencing used immunoSEQ multiplex PCR; TCRdb keeps in-frame clones, though not all of them. The data hold around 150,000 clones, with around three quarters observed a single time. Of note for this clone: Its antigen remains unidentified.

V gave up 0 bases and J gave up 1 base; unmatched junction bases: 12. This CDR3 comprises 19 residues. Germline CDR1 reads MGHRA; CDR2 reads YSYEKL. Sample: PBMCs. This TCR came from a man aged 40-49 years in good health and CMV-seronegative. V is TRBV4-1 and J is TRBJ2-1; TRBD2 agrees at 7 bases. The CDR3 sequence: CASSQDPDLGAGSYNEQFF. CDR3 nucleotide sequence: TGCGCCAGCAGCCAAGATCCGGATCTGGGAGCGGGGTCCTACAATGAGCAGTTCTTC.